Listed here are 5 T cell receptor beta chains from one sample, sequenced in a study of cytomegalovirus exposure and HLA in healthy donors. PCR amplification relied on 60 Vbeta primers (plus 13 Jbeta primers). Assay used: immunoSEQ multiplex PCR; TCRdb lists only in-frame clones, some missing. The table includes approximately 92,000 clones, roughly 80% detected once. What was sequenced was PBMCs. The source is a girl aged 2-9 years in good health and CMV-seropositive.

This clone appeared a few times. The chain recombines TRBV15 with TRBJ1-4; D possibly corresponds to TRBD1 (5 bases). The CDR3 has 13 amino acids. Germline V gives CDR1 LNHNV, CDR2 YYDKDF (reference sequence). Trimming removed 3 bases from V and 8 bases from J, with 10 bases in between. In DNA, the CDR3 is TGTGCCACCAGCAGGGGACTTGCCGAAAAACTGTTTTTT. Amino acid sequence: CATSRGLAEKLFF. The complete variable domain, with remaining parts taken from reference TRBV15 and TRBJ1-4, reads DAMVIQNPRYQVTQFGKPVTLSCSQTLNHNVMYWYQQKSSQAPKLLFHYYDKDFNNEADTPDNFQSRRPNTSFCFLDIRSPGLGDTAMYLCATSRGLAEKLFFGSGTQLSVL.

The chain is built from TRBV20-1 and TRBJ2-3; 9 bases align to TRBD1. Trimming removed 6 bases from V and 10 bases from J; junction bases left unmatched: 5. CDR1 is DFQATT and CDR2 is SNEGSKA in the germline V gene (reference sequence). The CDR3 totals 11 residues. CDR3 DNA: TGCAGTGCAGAAGACAGGGGGTCGCAGTATTTT. Translated, it gives CSAEDRGSQYF.

The chain combines TRBV28 with TRBJ1-2, with no clear D. V dropped 3 bases and J dropped 3 bases, with 14 bases sitting between them. The CDR3 loop spans 15 amino acids. Germline loops: CDR1 MDHEN, CDR2 SYDVKM. CDR3 DNA sequence: TGTGCCAGCAGTTTCGCCCTCGGGAACTACTATGGCTACACCTTC. Encoded protein: CASSFALGNYYGYTF.

V is TRBV28 and J is TRBJ1-4; D is possibly TRBD1 (5 bases). Trimming took 4 bases from V and 3 from J, leaving 12 bases between them. Germline V gene sequence: CDR1 MDHEN, CDR2 SYDVKM. The CDR3 is made up of 15 amino acids. CDR3 in DNA: TGTGCCAGCAGTTATCAGGGTACAGCTAATGAAAAACTGTTTTTT. Amino acids: CASSYQGTANEKLFF.

This chain's CDR3 is CASSVGDRDQPQHF. The CDR3 DNA reads TGTGCCAGCAGCGTAGGGGACAGAGATCAGCCCCAGCATTTT. The J gene is TRBJ1-5, the V gene TRBV9, with TRBD1 matching 7 bases. The trim removed 0 bases at V and 5 bases at J, leaving 2 bases unmatched. The CDR3 consists of 14 residues. Germline assignment: CDR1 SGDLS and CDR2 YYNGEE.